This entry lists 17 T cell receptor beta chains sequenced from one sample in a study of long-term antiretroviral therapy in people with HIV. The authors ran the immunoSEQ assay, v3.0, at survey level. Measured with immunoSEQ multiplex PCR; TCRdb has only the in-frame clones, and not every one. The table includes around 30,000 clones, almost 95% detected once. Sample: unsorted PBMCs, taken around 7.4 years after starting antiretroviral therapy. Receptor source: a man between 45 and 60 years old with HIV.

This clone was detected only once. The V call is TRBV29-1, the J call TRBJ1-2, with D possibly matching TRBD1 (5 bases). Germline V gives CDR1 SQVTM, CDR2 ANQGSEA. The ends were cut back, 6 bases at V and 8 bases at J, with 16 bases in the middle. The CDR3 contains 12 residues. The CDR3 protein is CSVLDGGEGYTF. In DNA, the CDR3 is TGCAGCGTCCTCGACGGGGGAGAAGGCTACACCTTC. The whole variable domain, remainder taken from reference TRBV29-1 and TRBJ1-2, is SAVISQKPSRDICQRGTSLTIQCQVDSQVTMMFWYRQQPGQSLTLIATANQGSEATYESGFVIDKFPISRPNLTFSTLTVSNMSPEDSSIYLCSVLDGGEGYTFGSGTRLTVV.

Here the CDR3 reads CASSSMTGGNEKLFF. The DNA of the CDR3 is TGTGCCAGCAGCTCGATGACAGGGGGCAATGAAAAACTGTTTTTT. The chain employs TRBV7-2 and TRBJ1-4, with TRBD1 matching over 10 bases. This CDR3 spans 15 amino acids. Germline CDR1 SGHTA, CDR2 FQGNSA. After removal of 4 bases from V and 5 bases from J, the junction contained 4 bases not matched to a gene.

The J gene is TRBJ2-1, the V gene TRBV7-2, with D perhaps TRBD2 (5 bases). V lost 0 bases and J 1 base, leaving 7 bases between the germline ends. Germline lookup yields CDR1 SGHTA and CDR2 FQGNSA. This CDR3 has 15 amino acids. The CDR3 loop reads CASSLALVSYNEQFF. The CDR3 DNA is TGTGCCAGCAGCTTAGCACTAGTGTCCTACAATGAGCAGTTCTTC.

The rearrangement links TRBV30 to TRBJ2-7; unclear D gene. The V and J ends lost 3 bases and 6 bases respectively, with 12 bases between them. Germline V gene data show CDR1 as GTSNPN and CDR2 as SVGIG (reference sequence). This CDR3 is built from 12 residues. The CDR3 region is CAWSPLPAEQYF. DNA for the CDR3: TGTGCCTGGAGCCCTCTTCCGGCCGAGCAGTACTTC.

The rearrangement uses TRBV7-8 and TRBJ1-2; 12 bases match TRBD1. The J segment lost 2 bases and the V segment lost 0 bases, leaving 1 base of the junction unmatched. CDR3 length: 16 residues. CDR1 and CDR2 (germline): SGHVS, FQNEAQ. This CDR3 is CASSLAGQGANYGYTF. As DNA, the CDR3 is TGTGCCAGCAGCTTAGCGGGACAGGGGGCGAACTATGGCTACACCTTC.

This clone has only a few counts. The chain has TRBV30 and TRBJ2-7; 8 bases are a match to TRBD1. V gave up 0 bases and J gave up 3 bases; unmatched junction bases: 7. This CDR3 is built from 15 residues. Germline V lookup: CDR1 GTSNPN, CDR2 SVGIG (reference sequence). The CDR3 DNA is TGTGCCTGGAGTGTAGGGACAGGAGTTCTCTACGAGCAGTACTTC. Residues: CAWSVGTGVLYEQYF.

J is TRBJ2-7 and V is TRBV14; TRBD2 aligns across 10 bases. Germline V gene lookup returns CDR1 SGHDN and CDR2 FVKESK. The V segment lost 2 bases and the J segment 0 bases; nucleotides outside the gene matches: 7. There are 17 residues in the CDR3. The CDR3 region is CASSQPAGGPSSYEQYF. Here the CDR3 DNA reads TGTGCCAGCAGCCAACCAGCGGGGGGGCCAAGCTCCTACGAGCAGTACTTC.

The genes are TRBV6-5 and TRBJ1-1; the D is unclear. Germline lookup yields CDR1 MNHEY and CDR2 SVGAGI. V was cut by 7 bases and J by 1 base, with 16 bases left in between. The CDR3 contains 15 residues. CDR3 sequence (DNA): TGTGCCAGCACCCCGGGCACCCGGACGAACACTGAAGCTTTCTTT. Amino acid sequence: CASTPGTRTNTEAFF.

The rearrangement joins TRBV11-3 to TRBJ2-7; tentatively, D is TRBD1 (6 bases). The CDR3 loop spans 13 amino acids. The germline CDR1 and CDR2 sequences are SGHNT and YENEEA. V was trimmed by 2 bases and J by 3 bases, leaving 8 bases between them. CDR3 DNA sequence: TGTGCCAGCAGCTTACGGGACAACTACGAGCAGTACTTC. Protein sequence: CASSLRDNYEQYF.

This chain links TRBV6-6 with TRBJ2-2, with TRBD1 as a possible D gene (6 bases). Germline V lookup: CDR1 MNHNY, CDR2 SVGAGI (reference sequence). The V end lost 8 bases, the J end lost 0 bases, and 10 bases lay between the germline ends. The CDR3 sequence is 14 residues long. CDR3 nucleotides: TGTGCCAGCCACGGACAGACGAACACCGGGGAGCTGTTTTTT. It codes for CASHGQTNTGELFF.

The V call is TRBV7-9, the J call TRBJ2-3; the D gene could be TRBD1 or TRBD2 (5 bases each). This CDR3 contains 16 residues. Germline V gene sequence: CDR1 SEHNR, CDR2 FQNEAQ (reference sequence). Trimming took off 5 bases at V and 0 bases at J, with 15 bases between the two ends. CDR3 DNA: TGTGCCAGCAGCCCCCCCTCGGGGCCTAGCACAGATACGCAGTATTTT. This encodes CASSPPSGPSTDTQYF.

The chain carries TRBV10-3 and TRBJ1-1; weak D call: TRBD1 (5 bases). This CDR3 has 11 residues. Germline V lookup: CDR1 ENHRY, CDR2 SYGVKD. With 8 bases removed from V and 6 bases from J, the gap between germline ends came to 10 bases. The CDR3 here is CAIRRGAEAFF. CDR3 in DNA: TGTGCCATCCGACGGGGCGCTGAAGCTTTCTTT.

The J gene is TRBJ1-2, the V gene TRBV27, with a possible D match to TRBD1 (6 bases). The CDR3 totals 15 residues. The V gene's germline CDR1 is MNHEY and CDR2 SMNVEV (reference sequence). The ends were cut back, 0 bases at V and 4 bases at J, with 12 bases in the middle. CDR3 loop: CASSLSTGSSYGYTF. The DNA for the CDR3 is TGTGCCAGCAGTTTATCAACAGGGAGTAGCTATGGCTACACCTTC.

The chain carries TRBV11-2 and TRBJ2-5; 13 nucleotides match TRBD2. This CDR3 is 18 amino acids long. In germline, CDR1 is SGHAT, CDR2 FQNNGV. Losses at the gene ends were 5 bases for V and 0 bases for J; bases not matched to a gene: 9. CDR3 sequence reads: CASSLRLAGGLYQETQYF. The CDR3 DNA is TGTGCCAGCAGCCTACGACTAGCGGGGGGCCTGTACCAAGAGACCCAGTACTTC.

The V gene is TRBV28, the J gene TRBJ1-5; 7 bases are a match to TRBD1. Trimming at V came to 4 bases and at J to 7 bases, leaving 7 bases not matched to a gene. The CDR3 contains 14 residues. Per the germline V gene, CDR1 is MDHEN and CDR2 is SYDVKM. CDR3 in amino acids: CASSSEGARQPQHF. The DNA of the CDR3 is TGTGCCAGCAGTTCTGAGGGGGCGAGGCAGCCCCAGCATTTT.

The V gene is TRBV9, the J gene TRBJ1-1; no clear D gene. V lost 3 bases and J lost 1, with 10 bases in between. CDR3 length: 14 residues. Germline V lookup: CDR1 SGDLS, CDR2 YYNGEE. CDR3 residues: CASSAAGWNTEAFF. The CDR3 DNA sequence: TGTGCCAGCAGCGCGGCCGGGTGGAACACTGAAGCTTTCTTT.

This clone was detected only once. The identical CDR3 is also encoded by other nucleotide sequences in the sample. This chain joins TRBV6-5 and TRBJ2-2; D possibly uses TRBD1 or TRBD2 (6 bases each). CDR1 MNHEY and CDR2 SVGAGI come from the germline V gene. CDR3 length equals 15 residues. V gave up 2 bases and J gave up 1 base, with 8 bases separating them. In nucleotides, the CDR3 is TGTGCCAGCAGTTACGGAGGGGGGAACACCGGGGAGCTGTTTTTT. Amino acids: CASSYGGGNTGELFF.